This T cell receptor beta chain was observed in a study of regulatory T cells in long-lasting Graves disease. Study observations and caveats: Persistent disease exhibited a predilection for TRBV28, TRBJ1-2 and TRBJ2-5. Sampling was limited to peripheral blood rather than thyroid tissue.

With respect to this clonotype: Its antigen is undetermined.

Specified time point: persistent/refractory GD, antithyroid drugs over 5 years with positive TRAb. Researchers made the TCR library from RNA that was extracted from PBMCs. The patients were enrolled through endocrinology in Xi'an, China. Building of the TCR beta libraries involved iRepertoire HTBI primers and Arm-PCR of CDR3 regions. From the multiplex PCR reads, TCRdb called clonotypes with MiXCR, one entry per CDR3 protein. The sample lists more than 650,000 distinct CDR3 sequences; about 30% were seen once. This CDR3 has 14 amino acids. J gave up 8 bases and V 5 bases, and 8 bases lay outside the gene matches.

The chain joins TRBV12-3 or TRBV12-4 to TRBJ1-2, with TRBD1 identical over 10 bases. The sample here was peripheral blood mononuclear cells (PBMCs), taken when the disease was refractory, from a patient treated with antithyroid drugs. The sequence came from a female donor with Graves disease. The CDR3 nucleotides are TGTGCCAGCAGTACGGGACAGGGGAGGTACGGCTACACCTTC. Protein sequence: CASSTGQGRYGYTF.